This TCR beta chain was observed in a study of early T cells in non-severe SARS-CoV-2 infection. CDR1 and CDR2 from the germline V gene are SGHRS and YFSETQ. Trimming took 0 bases from V and 6 from J; bases not matched to a gene: 10. The CDR3 is 16 residues long. TCRdb fed the 5' RACE reads into MiXCR, producing one record per CDR3 protein. The profile covers tens of thousands of distinct CDR3 sequences, with roughly 5% appearing a single time and 10% to 14% taken by the ten largest. General study findings and limits: Anti-spike CD8 specificities were favored by VDJdb matching, whose results missed private and CD4 specificities.

In this sample, this clonotype is medium-sized. Its target is unknown. J is TRBJ1-1 and V is TRBV5-1; TRBD1 matches at 8 bases. Sequencing was carried out using whole blood. This sequence was found in an adult who was a healthcare worker with PCR-confirmed SARS-CoV-2 infection or an uninfected control (not recorded which). The CDR3 loop reads CASSLGSGGLFAEAFF. The CDR3 nucleotides are TGCGCCAGCAGCTTGGGGTCAGGGGGCTTGTTCGCTGAAGCTTTCTTT.